The next 10 T cell receptor beta chains were all read from a single sample in a study of spatial heterogeneity in lung cancer. MiXCR was run by TCRdb on the 5' RACE reads, yielding one entry per CDR3 protein. This sample yields 50,000 or so distinct CDR3 sequences, of which over 9.5% are seen a single time; approximately 42% belongs to the top ten. The time point here: sample taken at primary tumor resection. Whole RNA from tumor, nontumor lung or frozen PBMC was sequenced unsorted. The sample consisted of PBMCs, taken at surgery. All receptors come from a female donor with early-stage non-small cell lung cancer.

This clonotype was seen many times. The chain employs TRBV12-3 or TRBV12-4 and TRBJ2-2; D is ambiguous. The CDR3 is 14 residues long. V lost 8 bases and J lost 2, with 12 bases in between. In DNA form, the CDR3 reads TGTGCCAGCCGCGTGTCAGAAAACACCGGGGAGCTGTTTTTT. It yields the protein CASRVSENTGELFF.

V is TRBV18 and J is TRBJ2-7, with 7 positions matching TRBD1. The V segment lost 0 bases and the J segment 3 bases; nucleotides outside the gene matches: 2. The germline V gene encodes CDR1 KGHSH and CDR2 LQKENI. This CDR3 spans 14 amino acids. The CDR3 coding sequence is TGTGCCAGCTCACCACCGGGACAGAACTACGAGCAGTACTTC. Translating it yields CASSPPGQNYEQYF.

This rearrangement joins TRBV28 to TRBJ2-5; D is ambiguous. Trimming stripped 5 bases from V and 7 bases from J, with 14 bases between. Germline V lookup: CDR1 MDHEN, CDR2 SYDVKM. The length of the CDR3 is 13 residues. CDR3 nucleotide sequence: TGTGCCAGCAGTCCCCGAATACTTATGACCCAGTACTTC. It specifies CASSPRILMTQYF.

A remark on this clonotype: Its ends do not fully match the called genes, so a read error is possible. This chain joins TRBV20-1 and TRBJ2-3, with D perhaps given as TRBD1 or TRBD2 (6 bases each). The CDR3 runs to 10 residues. The germline gives CDR1 DFQATT, CDR2 SNEGSKA (reference sequence). CDR3 sequence (DNA): TGCAGCGGGGGCACTGATACGCAGTATTTT. Amino acids: CSGGTDTQYF.

The V gene is TRBV12-3 or TRBV12-4, the J gene TRBJ2-1; TRBD2 matches at 7 bases. V was clipped by 6 bases and J by 6 bases; unmatched bases: 8. The CDR3 has 14 residues. The DNA for the CDR3 is TGTGCCAGCAGACTAACGAGCGGGGCCAATGAGCAGTTCTTC. Translated, it gives CASRLTSGANEQFF.

This chain uses TRBV10-3 with TRBJ2-5; the match to TRBD1 covers 11 bases. The CDR3 totals 15 residues. Germline V CDR1 and CDR2: ENHRY, SYGVKD. With V trimmed by 6 bases and J by 4 bases, 7 bases remained unmatched. CDR3 protein: CAIRSDRGQGETQYF. DNA for the CDR3: TGTGCCATCAGATCGGACAGGGGGCAGGGAGAGACCCAGTACTTC.

There are many counts of this clonotype. V gene TRBV6-2 or TRBV6-3 combines with J gene TRBJ1-6; a weak D match, TRBD1 (6 bases). Per the germline V gene, CDR1 is MNHEY and CDR2 is SVGEGT. V was pared by 11 bases and J by 7 bases, with 18 bases between. This CDR3 is 14 amino acids long. The CDR3 DNA is TGTGCCGCCCGGTCGGGGGGCTTGAATTCACCCCTCCACTTT. Translating gives CAARSGGLNSPLHF.

This clonotype has at least ten counts. V and J are TRBV7-6 and TRBJ2-5, with D perhaps TRBD2 (5 bases). The CDR3 has 14 amino acids. Trimming shortened V by 3 bases and J by 7 bases, and 15 bases separated the two germline ends. The germline gives CDR1 SGHVS, CDR2 FNYEAQ. The CDR3 loop is CASSFVRGTGTQYF. In DNA form, the CDR3 reads TGTGCCAGCAGCTTCGTCCGGGGAACTGGGACCCAGTACTTC.

This clonotype was seen more than once but under ten times. The chain couples TRBV5-1 to TRBJ1-1; TRBD1 agrees at 7 bases. The V and J ends lost 1 base and 3 bases, in that order; junction bases with no gene match: 3. The germline V gene encodes CDR1 SGHRS and CDR2 YFSETQ. This CDR3 is 14 amino acids long. Here the CDR3 DNA reads TGCGCCAGCAGCTTGACAGGGGTGGACACTGAAGCTTTCTTT. It translates to CASSLTGVDTEAFF.

This clonotype was seen repeatedly, ten times or more. J is TRBJ1-6 and V is TRBV6-6; D unresolved. Germline assignment: CDR1 MNHNY and CDR2 SVGAGI (reference sequence). Deletions cut 2 bases from V and 0 bases from J, with 5 bases between. The CDR3 sequence is 15 residues long. CDR3 sequence (DNA): TGTGCCAGCAGTTACGCAGTCTCCTATAATTCACCCCTCCACTTT. Its translation is CASSYAVSYNSPLHF.